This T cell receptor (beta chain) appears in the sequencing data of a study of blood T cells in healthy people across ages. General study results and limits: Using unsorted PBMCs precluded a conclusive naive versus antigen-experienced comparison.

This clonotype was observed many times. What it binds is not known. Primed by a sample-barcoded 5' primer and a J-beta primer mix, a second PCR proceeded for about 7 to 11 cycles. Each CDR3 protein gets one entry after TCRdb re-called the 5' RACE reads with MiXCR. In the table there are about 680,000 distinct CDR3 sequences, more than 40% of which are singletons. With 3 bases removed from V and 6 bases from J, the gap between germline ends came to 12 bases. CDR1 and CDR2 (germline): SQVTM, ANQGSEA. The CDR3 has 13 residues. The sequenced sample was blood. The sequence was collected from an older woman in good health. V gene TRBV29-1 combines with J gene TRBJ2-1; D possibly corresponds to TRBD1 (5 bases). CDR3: CSVEKSQGNEQFF. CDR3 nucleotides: TGCAGCGTTGAGAAGTCCCAGGGCAATGAGCAGTTCTTC.